A single sample gave rise to the 6 T cell receptor beta chains below, sequenced in a study of cytomegalovirus exposure and HLA in healthy donors. The method was immunoSEQ multiplex PCR; TCRdb's version includes in-frame clones alone and lacks a portion of them. The sample carries some 260,000 clones, about 88% recorded once. The sample was PBMCs. All receptors come from a man aged 18-30 years in good health and CMV-seropositive.

The rearrangement joins TRBV27 to TRBJ1-2; perhaps TRBD1 as D (6 bases). CDR3 length: 16 residues. V gave up 6 bases and J gave up 0 bases, with 17 bases separating them. Germline V gene sequence: CDR1 MNHEY, CDR2 SMNVEV (reference sequence). The CDR3 nucleotides read TGTGCCAGCAGGCTCCTTGCGGCAGGGGCTAACTATGGCTACACCTTC. Residues: CASRLLAAGANYGYTF.

The chain links TRBV27 to TRBJ2-2; TRBD1 agrees at 11 bases. CDR3 size: 17 residues. Per germline, CDR1 MNHEY and CDR2 SMNVEV (reference sequence). V lost 6 bases and J lost 4; bases outside the gene matches: 10. The CDR3 reads CASRPTLGQGATGELFF. CDR3 DNA: TGTGCCAGCAGACCTACGCTAGGACAGGGGGCCACCGGGGAGCTGTTTTTT.

As DNA, the CDR3 is TGTGCCAGCAGCTTAGAGGCAGGGCCGCCGGAGACCCAGTACTTC. As protein: CASSLEAGPPETQYF. The V gene is TRBV7-6, the J gene TRBJ2-5; a weak D match, TRBD1 (5 bases). The V end lost 1 base, the J end lost 5 bases, and 14 bases lay between the germline ends. CDR3 length: 15 residues. Germline V lookup: CDR1 SGHVS, CDR2 FNYEAQ.

This clone came up a few times. This sequence joins TRBV10-2 and TRBJ2-3; no clear D. The length of the CDR3 is 14 residues. CDR1 and CDR2 (germline): WSHSY, SAAADI. Trimming took off 4 bases at V and 5 bases at J, with 13 bases between the two ends. The CDR3 protein is CASSVSTAQDTQYF. The DNA of the CDR3 is TGCGCCAGCAGTGTTAGCACGGCGCAAGATACGCAGTATTTT.

The chain carries TRBV27 and TRBJ2-1, with 8 nucleotides matching TRBD2. This CDR3 is 15 amino acids long. Germline loops: CDR1 MNHEY, CDR2 SMNVEV (reference sequence). J was trimmed by 7 bases and V by 2 bases; bases with no gene match: 7. DNA for the CDR3: TGTGCCAGCAGTTTAGGGGCGGGAGGAGGAAATGAGCAGTTCTTC. Its protein is CASSLGAGGGNEQFF.

The rearrangement links TRBV19 to TRBJ2-7; weak D call: TRBD1 (6 bases). CDR3 length equals 14 residues. In germline, CDR1 is LNHDA, CDR2 SQIVND (reference sequence). V shed 1 base and J shed 2 bases, with 9 bases lying between them. The CDR3 DNA reads as TGTGCCAGTAGTATAGGACAGGTACCCTACGAGCAGTACTTC. Translating it yields CASSIGQVPYEQYF.